The entry below gives a single T cell receptor beta chain sequence along with its context. These data belong to a study of OX40 agonist ivuxolimab in advanced cancers. V dropped 0 bases and J dropped 5; count of bases not matched to a gene: 6. Per germline, CDR1 GTSNPN and CDR2 SVGIG (reference sequence). The CDR3 consists of 14 residues. Profiled with immunoSEQ multiplex PCR; TCRdb holds only in-frame clones, not every one. The profile shows around 27,000 clones, around 76% of them singletons. The TCR sequence derives from an adult with an advanced solid tumor such as melanoma, head and neck, liver or kidney cancer. The sequences come from CD4+ or CD8+ T cells sorted from blood, collected in a trial of the OX40 agonist ivuxolimab. The genes are TRBV30 and TRBJ1-2, with 7 bases aligning to TRBD1. The CDR3 reads CAWSVRDSFYGYTF. The DNA of the CDR3 is TGTGCCTGGAGTGTCCGGGACAGTTTTTATGGCTACACCTTC. Based on the CDR3 plus reference TRBV30 and TRBJ1-2, the full variable domain is SQTIHQWPATLVQPVGSPLSLECTVEGTSNPNLYWYRQAAGRGLQLLFYSVGIGQISSEVPQNLSASRPQDRQFILSSKKLLLSDSGFYLCAWSVRDSFYGYTFGSGTRLTVV.